Listed below are T cell receptor beta chains from one sample, sequenced in a study of blood T cell repertoires in COVID-19. Sequencing was performed with immunoSEQ multiplex PCR; in TCRdb, only in-frame clones are kept and a portion is missing. The sample has under 250,000 clones, approximately 90% seen once. Specimen: peripheral blood. All receptors derive from a man aged 55 to 70 with COVID-19, enrolled during active disease. Each CDR3 is given with its conserved first and last residue. D genes are given only for firm matches. Clone size is shown for a subset of rows, as once, few, many or a class of expanded clone.

d_gene	v_gene	len	abundance	j_gene	CDR3aa	CDR3nt
TRBD1	TRBV28	15	.	TRBJ2-7	CASSALGQGVYEQYF	TGTGCCAGCAGTGCCCTGGGACAGGGGGTTTACGAGCAGTACTTC
.	TRBV5-5	16	.	TRBJ1-6	CASSLVVSGADSPLHF	TGTGCCAGCAGCTTGGTTGTATCAGGGGCAGATTCACCCCTCCACTTT
.	TRBV4-3	16	.	TRBJ2-1	CASSHTRQSYYNEQFF	TGCGCCAGCAGCCACACCAGACAGTCGTACTACAATGAGCAGTTCTTC
TRBD1	TRBV18	17	few	TRBJ2-1	CASSPGLTGVSYNEQFF	TGTGCCAGCTCACCAGGCCTAACAGGGGTTTCCTACAATGAGCAGTTCTTC
.	TRBV4-3	16	.	TRBJ1-3	CASSQEKSFLGNTIYF	TGCGCCAGCAGCCAAGAGAAGAGTTTTCTTGGAAACACCATATATTTT
.	TRBV7-9	12	.	TRBJ1-4	CASSADREKLFF	TGTGCCAGCAGCGCAGACAGAGAAAAACTGTTTTTT
TRBD1	TRBV7-2	15	.	TRBJ2-7	CASRTSDRGIYEQYF	TGTGCCAGCAGGACATCGGACAGGGGCATATACGAGCAGTACTTC
TRBD1	TRBV10-3	15	.	TRBJ2-5	CAISGRDRGWETQYF	TGTGCCATCAGTGGCCGGGACAGGGGATGGGAGACCCAGTACTTC
TRBD2	TRBV10-3	16	.	TRBJ2-1	CAIRETSGSSYNEQFF	TGTGCCATCAGGGAGACTAGCGGGAGCTCCTACAATGAGCAGTTCTTC
TRBD1	TRBV2	15	.	TRBJ1-2	CASSKMGQRNYGYTF	TGTGCCAGCAGCAAGATGGGACAGAGAAACTATGGCTACACCTTC
TRBD1	TRBV3-1/TRBV3-2	15	.	TRBJ2-7	CASSRRTGTVDEQYF	TGTGCCAGCAGCCGGAGGACAGGGACAGTGGACGAGCAGTACTTC
.	TRBV11-2	14	.	TRBJ2-1	CASSLAVSGGEQFF	TGTGCCAGCAGCTTAGCCGTGTCTGGGGGGGAGCAGTTCTTC
.	TRBV6-2/TRBV6-3	13	.	TRBJ2-7	CASSYGREREQYF	TGTGCCAGCAGTTACGGCAGGGAACGCGAGCAGTACTTC
.	TRBV30	12	.	TRBJ2-7	CAWSGQSYEQYF	TGTGCCTGGAGTGGACAGTCCTACGAGCAGTACTTC
TRBD2	TRBV18	16	few	TRBJ2-7	CASSPLLAEVTYEQYF	TGTGCCAGCTCACCCCTACTAGCGGAAGTAACCTACGAGCAGTACTTC
TRBD1	TRBV3-1/TRBV3-2	14	.	TRBJ1-5	CASSQGGQYQPQHF	TGTGCCAGCAGTCAAGGGGGCCAGTATCAGCCCCAGCATTTT
TRBD1	TRBV3-1/TRBV3-2	14	.	TRBJ1-4	CASSRGTGNEKLFF	TGTGCCAGCAGCCGGGGGACAGGGAATGAAAAACTGTTTTTT
TRBD1	TRBV28	15	few	TRBJ1-2	CASRSPRQGDLGYTF	TGTGCCAGCAGATCTCCCCGACAGGGAGATTTGGGCTACACCTTC
.	TRBV10-3	12	.	TRBJ2-3	CAISDSTDTQYF	TGTGCCATCAGTGACTCCACAGATACGCAGTATTTT
.	TRBV28	11	.	TRBJ1-1	CASTGNTEAFF	TGTGCCTCCACGGGGAACACTGAAGCTTTCTTT
.	TRBV7-8	14	.	TRBJ1-1	CASSLVGYGAEAFF	TGTGCCAGCAGCTTAGTAGGGTATGGGGCCGAAGCTTTCTTT
.	TRBV10-2	15	.	TRBJ1-1	CASSGIRGQDTEAFF	TGCGCCAGCAGTGGGATTCGAGGGCAGGACACTGAAGCTTTCTTT
TRBD1	TRBV19	14	once	TRBJ1-2	CASLGTGGVYGYTF	TGTGCCAGCCTCGGGACAGGGGGAGTTTATGGCTACACCTTC
TRBD1	TRBV27	15	.	TRBJ2-1	CASSPQGVSYNEQFF	TGTGCCAGCAGTCCCCAGGGGGTGTCCTACAATGAGCAGTTCTTC
TRBD1	TRBV29-1	15	.	TRBJ2-7	CSVGGKQGVGYEQYF	TGCAGCGTTGGCGGGAAACAGGGGGTGGGCTACGAGCAGTACTTC
TRBD2	TRBV5-1	19	.	TRBJ2-1	CASSLARLAGVSSYNEQFF	TGCGCCAGCAGCTTGGCCCGGCTAGCGGGGGTCAGCTCCTACAATGAGCAGTTCTTC
.	TRBV28	15	.	TRBJ1-5	CASSYQSLGLRPQHF	TGTGCCAGCAGTTATCAGTCCCTGGGACTGCGGCCCCAGCATTTT
.	TRBV4-2	16	.	TRBJ1-2	CASSQELQTLTSGYTF	TGTGCCAGCAGCCAAGAGTTACAGACCTTAACCTCAGGCTACACCTTC
TRBD2	TRBV5-1	16	once	TRBJ2-1	CASSLSSGRSYNEQFF	TGCGCCAGCAGCCTCTCTAGCGGGAGATCCTACAATGAGCAGTTCTTC
TRBD1	TRBV4-1	16	.	TRBJ2-2	CASSQDQRGPAGELFF	TGCGCCAGCAGCCAAGATCAGAGGGGGCCAGCCGGGGAGCTGTTTTTT
TRBD1	TRBV4-2	17	.	TRBJ1-5	CASSQDPHRGRNQPQHF	TGTGCCAGCAGCCAAGATCCGCACAGGGGGAGAAATCAGCCCCAGCATTTT
.	TRBV7-9	14	once	TRBJ1-2	CASSPGQNLYGYTF	TGTGCCAGCAGCCCAGGACAGAATCTCTATGGCTACACCTTC
.	TRBV6-6	14	many	TRBJ1-3	CASRPQGNGNTIYF	TGTGCCAGCAGACCCCAGGGGAACGGAAACACCATATATTTT
TRBD2	TRBV2	16	once	TRBJ2-5	CASSEDWGGGKETQYF	TGTGCCAGCAGTGAAGACTGGGGGGGAGGAAAAGAGACCCAGTACTTC
.	TRBV19	11	.	TRBJ2-1	CASSIGGEQFF	TGTGCCAGTAGTATCGGCGGTGAGCAGTTCTTC
TRBD1	TRBV11-2	14	.	TRBJ1-4	CASSFDRGREKLFF	TGTGCCAGCAGCTTCGACAGGGGGCGAGAAAAACTGTTTTTT
TRBD2	TRBV5-6	15	.	TRBJ2-1	CASSLGGSLINEQFF	TGTGCCAGCAGCTTGGGCGGGAGTCTGATCAATGAGCAGTTCTTC
TRBD2	TRBV9	15	.	TRBJ2-1	CASSVVPSGGGEQFF	TGTGCCAGCAGCGTAGTGCCTAGCGGGGGAGGTGAGCAGTTCTTC
TRBD1	TRBV14	15	.	TRBJ1-2	CASSLTGDPGYGYTF	TGTGCCAGCAGCCTAACAGGGGACCCAGGATATGGCTACACCTTC
TRBD1	TRBV18	16	.	TRBJ2-7	CASSPLFTGGSYEQYF	TGTGCCAGCTCACCACTTTTTACAGGGGGCTCCTACGAGCAGTACTTC
.	TRBV24-1	15	.	TRBJ1-2	CATSDSPGRGYGYTF	TGTGCCACCAGTGATTCCCCCGGCAGGGGCTATGGCTACACCTTC
TRBD2	TRBV5-1	16	.	TRBJ2-1	CASSLGGLAGYNEQFF	TGCGCCAGCAGCTTAGGAGGACTAGCGGGGTACAATGAGCAGTTCTTC
TRBD1	TRBV10-1	12	.	TRBJ2-3	CASGQGSDTQYF	TGCGCCAGTGGACAGGGGTCAGATACGCAGTATTTT
.	TRBV19	13	.	TRBJ2-1	CASSILTLTEQFF	TGTGCCAGTAGTATATTGACACTGACTGAGCAGTTCTTC
TRBD1	TRBV5-1	15	.	TRBJ2-5	CASSWDSRAEETQYF	TGCGCCAGCAGCTGGGACAGTCGGGCGGAAGAGACCCAGTACTTC
.	TRBV3-1/TRBV3-2	15	.	TRBJ2-1	CASSHPLVSYNEQFF	TGTGCCAGCAGCCATCCCCTTGTCTCCTACAATGAGCAGTTCTTC
.	TRBV11-3	15	.	TRBJ2-7	CASSPRYGSSYEQYF	TGTGCCAGCAGTCCTCGTTATGGGAGCTCCTACGAGCAGTACTTC
TRBD1	TRBV6-2/TRBV6-3	14	.	TRBJ2-7	CASSQDRVSGEQYF	TGTGCCAGCAGTCAGGACAGGGTCTCTGGGGAGCAGTACTTC
.	TRBV27	15	.	TRBJ1-5	CASSLSYGGNQPQHF	TGTGCCAGCAGTTTATCGTACGGGGGCAATCAGCCCCAGCATTTT
TRBD1	TRBV19	13	.	TRBJ1-2	CASARGRSYGYTF	TGTGCCAGTGCCAGGGGGCGCTCCTATGGCTACACCTTC
TRBD2	TRBV9	17	.	TRBJ2-1	CASSVAPTSGGSNEQFF	TGTGCCAGCAGCGTAGCCCCTACTAGCGGGGGGTCGAATGAGCAGTTCTTC
.	TRBV5-1	16	once	TRBJ2-2	CASRLYGQPSTGELFF	TGCGCCAGCCGGCTCTACGGACAACCCTCCACCGGGGAGCTGTTTTTT
TRBD1	TRBV7-6	17	.	TRBJ1-1	CASSLVPPGGVNTEAFF	TGTGCCAGCAGCTTAGTCCCCCCAGGGGGCGTGAACACTGAAGCTTTCTTT